Below, 17 T cell receptor beta chains from the same sample are listed, as sequenced in a study of CD8 T cells in Susac syndrome. Random hexamers were used to reverse transcribe the RNA input (about 0.5 to 1 ug). TCRdb re-called the immunoSEQ multiplex PCR reads with MiXCR, one entry per CDR3 protein. The sample carries about 440,000 distinct CDR3 sequences, 85% to 90% recorded once. What was sequenced was CD8+ T cells from PBMCs. The receptor set was obtained from a human donor with multiple sclerosis.

The chain links TRBV16 to TRBJ2-1; the match to TRBD2 covers 15 bases. CDR3 length: 19 amino acids. V lost 3 bases to trimming and J lost 5 bases; unmatched junction nucleotides: 11. Germline CDR1 KGHSY, CDR2 FQNENV. The CDR3 region is CASSHVGLAGGSPHNEQFF. The CDR3 region has the DNA TGTGCCAGCAGCCACGTGGGACTAGCGGGAGGTAGTCCCCACAATGAGCAGTTCTTC.

This sequence joins TRBV6-1 and TRBJ2-1; perhaps TRBD2 as D (6 bases). V was clipped by 4 bases and J by 2 bases, with 9 bases between them. Per the germline V gene, CDR1 is MNHNS and CDR2 is SASEGT. This CDR3 has 14 residues. The CDR3 coding sequence is TGTGCCAGCAGTGGGGGGGAGGCCTACAATGAGCAGTTCTTC. Residues: CASSGGEAYNEQFF.

This chain joins TRBV4-1 and TRBJ1-1, with 9 bases lining up with TRBD1. J was trimmed by 1 base and V by 1 base; bases with no gene match: 7. This CDR3 contains 17 residues. Per the germline V gene, CDR1 is MGHRA and CDR2 is YSYEKL. Here the CDR3 DNA reads TGCGCCAGCAGCCAAGGAGGGACAGGGTTTGCGAACACTGAAGCTTTCTTT. Its protein is CASSQGGTGFANTEAFF.

The chain uses TRBV23-1 and TRBJ2-2; perhaps TRBD1 as D (5 bases). TRBV23-1 is noted as an ORF with a role that remains uncertain. Trimming removed 4 bases from V and 1 base from J, with 10 bases in between. The CDR3 runs 15 residues. The CDR3 loop reads CASSPDQGNTGELFF. In nucleotides, the CDR3 is TGCGCCAGCAGTCCAGACCAGGGGAACACCGGGGAGCTGTTTTTT.

This chain uses TRBV7-9 with TRBJ1-2, with D possibly TRBD1 on 5 matching bases. V lost 5 bases, J lost 4 bases, and 26 bases lay in between. Germline assignment: CDR1 SEHNR and CDR2 FQNEAQ (reference sequence). This CDR3 is 18 amino acids long. The CDR3 region has the DNA TGTGCCAGCAGCCCTAGACCCGGGACCCCTGAGACCGGCTATGGCTACACCTTC. Its translation: CASSPRPGTPETGYGYTF.

This clonotype was recorded only once. This chain uses TRBV20-1 with TRBJ2-2, with D perhaps being TRBD1 or TRBD2 (5 bases each). There are 14 residues in the CDR3. Looked up from germline, CDR1 is DFQATT and CDR2 is SNEGSKA (reference sequence). V lost 0 bases and J 1 base, leaving 6 bases between the germline ends. The CDR3: CSARDGGNTGELFF. CDR3 coding DNA: TGCAGTGCTAGAGATGGGGGGAACACCGGGGAGCTGTTTTTT.

The CDR3: CASSGVKTSDTQYF. As DNA, the CDR3 is TGTGCCAGCAGCGGGGTGAAAACGTCAGATACGCAGTATTTT. The chain combines TRBV7-9 with TRBJ2-3; D uncertain. The CDR3 spans 14 residues. Per germline, CDR1 SEHNR and CDR2 FQNEAQ (reference sequence). V was shortened by 5 bases and J by 4 bases, with 13 bases between the two germline ends.

This clonotype was observed once. V gene TRBV28 combines with J gene TRBJ2-1; TRBD1 matches at 10 bases. The CDR3 totals 17 residues. With V trimmed by 6 bases and J by 6 bases, 14 bases remained unmatched. Germline loops: CDR1 MDHEN, CDR2 SYDVKM. The CDR3 sequence is CASSPLGGQGLGNEQFF. CDR3 DNA: TGTGCCAGCAGCCCACTCGGGGGACAGGGGTTGGGCAATGAGCAGTTCTTC.

This chain links TRBV12-5 with TRBJ2-1; tentatively, D is TRBD2 (5 bases). CDR1 is LGHNT and CDR2 is FRNRAP in the germline V gene. V was pared by 5 bases and J by 9 bases, with 14 bases between. The CDR3 length is 13 residues. CDR3 in DNA: TGTGCTAGTGGTCTAGGATATCGGGGTGAGCAGTTCTTC. It is translated as CASGLGYRGEQFF.

V usage is TRBV28 and J usage is TRBJ2-1; 10 positions agree with TRBD2. The CDR3 extends over 16 amino acids. Germline V gene data show CDR1 as MDHEN and CDR2 as SYDVKM. V shed 3 bases and J 2 bases; nucleotides not matched to a gene: 4. CDR3 loop: CASSFRLAGAYNEQFF. For the CDR3, the DNA is TGTGCCAGCAGTTTCCGGCTAGCGGGAGCCTACAATGAGCAGTTCTTC.

The CDR3 DNA sequence: TGCGCCAGCAGCCAAGCGGTCGTAAATCAGCCCCAGCATTTT. It yields the protein CASSQAVVNQPQHF. The rearrangement joins TRBV4-1 to TRBJ1-5; no firm D call. The germline gives CDR1 MGHRA, CDR2 YSYEKL. This CDR3 has 14 amino acids. Trimming removed 1 base from V and 4 bases from J, with 8 bases in between.

The rearrangement links TRBV10-3 to TRBJ1-5; D is ambiguous. The CDR3 runs 17 residues. V dropped 0 bases and J dropped 7 bases, with 19 bases sitting between them. Germline V gene sequence: CDR1 ENHRY, CDR2 SYGVKD. As DNA, the CDR3 is TGTGCCATCAGTGAGTCGGCCCCTACGGACCCCCGGCAGCCCCAGCATTTT. It translates to CAISESAPTDPRQPQHF.

The rearrangement links TRBV29-1 to TRBJ2-7, with D tentatively TRBD1 (6 bases). Trimming left V 4 bases short and J 1 base short, with 8 bases between. Germline-derived CDR1 and CDR2 are SQVTM and ANQGSEA. The CDR3 extends over 12 amino acids. CDR3 DNA sequence: TGCAGCGTTGGGGACACTTCCTACGAGCAGTACTTC. This translates into CSVGDTSYEQYF.

The rearrangement links TRBV20-1 to TRBJ2-7, with 7 bases lining up with TRBD1. This CDR3 has 15 residues. V lost 0 bases and J lost 0; bases outside the gene matches: 5. The germline CDR1 and CDR2 sequences are DFQATT and SNEGSKA (reference sequence). This CDR3 is CSARDLRDSSYEQYF. The CDR3 bases are TGCAGTGCTAGAGATCTCCGGGACAGCTCCTACGAGCAGTACTTC.

This clonotype occurred once. The chain joins TRBV19 to TRBJ2-7; no reliable D call. The V gene lost 7 bases and the J gene lost 5 bases, with 18 bases spanning the gap. This CDR3 has 14 amino acids. Germline V CDR1 and CDR2: LNHDA, SQIVND (reference sequence). CDR3 sequence reads: CASNGAVGGDEQYF. For the CDR3, the DNA is TGTGCCAGTAACGGCGCTGTGGGCGGCGACGAGCAGTACTTC. The full variable domain, in which reference TRBV19 and TRBJ2-7 provide the parts outside the CDR3, is DGGITQSPKYLFRKEGQNVTLSCEQNLNHDAMYWYRQDPGQGLRLIYYSQIVNDFQKGDIAEGYSVSREKKESFPLTVTSAQKNPTAFYLCASNGAVGGDEQYFGPGTRLTVT.

The chain is built from TRBV27 and TRBJ2-3; TRBD2 aligns across 11 bases. Per the germline V gene, CDR1 is MNHEY and CDR2 is SMNVEV (reference sequence). Trimming removed 6 bases from V and 4 bases from J; junction bases left unmatched: 21. The CDR3 covers 20 residues. CDR3 sequence (DNA): TGTGCCAGCAGCTACGTCTTCCCGACGTTAGCGGGGGGGCCGGCAGATACGCAGTATTTT. Amino acids: CASSYVFPTLAGGPADTQYF.

This clonotype appeared a single time. The chain joins TRBV12-3 or TRBV12-4 to TRBJ1-4, with D possibly being TRBD1 (5 bases). CDR3 length equals 13 residues. Trimming stripped 8 bases from V and 7 bases from J, with 14 bases between. The CDR3 nucleotides read TGTGCCAGCGGGTACGGGGGTTTTGAAAAACTGTTTTTT. Translated: CASGYGGFEKLFF.